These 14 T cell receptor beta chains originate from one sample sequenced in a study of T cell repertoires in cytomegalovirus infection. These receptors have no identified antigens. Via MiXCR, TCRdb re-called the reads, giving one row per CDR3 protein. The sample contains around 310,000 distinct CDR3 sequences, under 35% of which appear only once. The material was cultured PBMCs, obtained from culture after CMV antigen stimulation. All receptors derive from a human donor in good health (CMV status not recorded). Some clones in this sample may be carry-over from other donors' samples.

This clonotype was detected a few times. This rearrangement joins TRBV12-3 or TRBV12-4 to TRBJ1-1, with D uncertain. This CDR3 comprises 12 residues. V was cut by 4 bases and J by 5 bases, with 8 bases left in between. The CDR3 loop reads CASSSVGTEAFF. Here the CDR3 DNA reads TGTGCCAGCAGTTCCGTCGGGACTGAAGCTTTCTTT.

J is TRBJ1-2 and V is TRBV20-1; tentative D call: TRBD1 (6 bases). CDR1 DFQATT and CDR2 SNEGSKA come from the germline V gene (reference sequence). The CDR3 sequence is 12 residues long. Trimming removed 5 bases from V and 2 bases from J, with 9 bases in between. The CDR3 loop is CSAAGENYGYTF. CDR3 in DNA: TGCAGTGCTGCAGGGGAAAACTATGGCTACACCTTC.

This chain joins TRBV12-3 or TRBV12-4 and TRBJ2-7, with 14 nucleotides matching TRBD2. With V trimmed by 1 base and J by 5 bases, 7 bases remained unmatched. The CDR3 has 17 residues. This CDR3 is CASSLGLAGGIGHEQYF. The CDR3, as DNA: TGTGCCAGCAGTTTAGGACTAGCGGGGGGGATCGGCCACGAGCAGTACTTC.

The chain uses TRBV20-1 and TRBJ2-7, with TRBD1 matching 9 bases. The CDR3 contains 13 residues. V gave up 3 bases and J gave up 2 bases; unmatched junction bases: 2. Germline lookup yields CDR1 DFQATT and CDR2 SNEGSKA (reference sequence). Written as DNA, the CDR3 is TGCAGTGCTAGGACAGGGGGAACCTACGAGCAGTACTTC. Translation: CSARTGGTYEQYF.

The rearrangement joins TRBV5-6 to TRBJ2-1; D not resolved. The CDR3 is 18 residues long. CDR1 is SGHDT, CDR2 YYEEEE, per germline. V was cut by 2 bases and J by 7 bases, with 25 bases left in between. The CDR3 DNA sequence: TGTGCCAGCAGCTTTCTTGCTAAGGGCCCTTTAAGGAGAAATGAGCAGTTCTTC. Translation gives CASSFLAKGPLRRNEQFF.

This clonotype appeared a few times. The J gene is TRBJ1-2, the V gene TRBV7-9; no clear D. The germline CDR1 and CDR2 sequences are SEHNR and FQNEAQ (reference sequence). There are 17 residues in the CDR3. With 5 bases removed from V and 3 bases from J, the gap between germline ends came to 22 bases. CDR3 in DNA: TGTGCCAGCAGCCCATCGCCCGGACGCCAAGTCGACTATGGCTACACCTTC. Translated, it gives CASSPSPGRQVDYGYTF.

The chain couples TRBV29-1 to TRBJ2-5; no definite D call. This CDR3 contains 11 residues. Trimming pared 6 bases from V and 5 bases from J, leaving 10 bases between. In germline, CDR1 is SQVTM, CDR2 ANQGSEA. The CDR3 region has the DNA TGCAGCGTGGGCACACGGGAGACCCAGTACTTC. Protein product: CSVGTRETQYF.

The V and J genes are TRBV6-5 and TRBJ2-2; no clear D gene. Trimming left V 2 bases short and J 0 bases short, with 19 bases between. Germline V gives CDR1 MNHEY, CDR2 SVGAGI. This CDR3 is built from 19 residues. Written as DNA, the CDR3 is TGTGCCAGCAGTTACCGGCGACTCATTCTAGGGTCGAACACCGGGGAGCTGTTTTTT. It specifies CASSYRRLILGSNTGELFF.

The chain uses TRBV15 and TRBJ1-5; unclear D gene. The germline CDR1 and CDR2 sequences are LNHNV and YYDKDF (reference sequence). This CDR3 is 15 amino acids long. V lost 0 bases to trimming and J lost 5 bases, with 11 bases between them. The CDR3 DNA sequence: TGTGCCACCAGCAGAGATTTACGGGGTGATCAGCCCCAGCATTTT. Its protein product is CATSRDLRGDQPQHF.

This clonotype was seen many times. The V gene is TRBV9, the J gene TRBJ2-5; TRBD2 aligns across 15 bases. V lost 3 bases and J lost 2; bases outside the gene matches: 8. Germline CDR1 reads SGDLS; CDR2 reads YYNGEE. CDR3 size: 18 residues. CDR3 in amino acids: CASSAGGLAGGNQETQYF. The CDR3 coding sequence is TGTGCCAGCAGCGCCGGGGGACTAGCGGGGGGAAATCAAGAGACCCAGTACTTC.

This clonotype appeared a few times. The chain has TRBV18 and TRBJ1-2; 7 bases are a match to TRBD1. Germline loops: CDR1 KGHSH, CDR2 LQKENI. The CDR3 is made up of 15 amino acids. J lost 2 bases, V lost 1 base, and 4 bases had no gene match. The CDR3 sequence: CASSPRGQVNYGYTF. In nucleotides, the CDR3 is TGTGCCAGCTCACCACGCGGACAGGTCAACTATGGCTACACCTTC.

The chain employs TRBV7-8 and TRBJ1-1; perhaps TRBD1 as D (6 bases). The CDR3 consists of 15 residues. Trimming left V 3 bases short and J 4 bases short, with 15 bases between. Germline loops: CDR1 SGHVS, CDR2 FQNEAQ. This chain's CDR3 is CASSFPPGGGTEAFF. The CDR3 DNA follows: TGTGCCAGCAGCTTCCCGCCCGGAGGGGGCACTGAAGCTTTCTTT.

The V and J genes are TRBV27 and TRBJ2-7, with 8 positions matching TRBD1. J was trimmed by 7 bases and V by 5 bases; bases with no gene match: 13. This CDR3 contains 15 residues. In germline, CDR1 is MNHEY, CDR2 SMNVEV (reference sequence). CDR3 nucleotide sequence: TGTGCCAGCAGTCTAACCGGGACAGGCCTAGGGGAGCAGTACTTC. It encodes CASSLTGTGLGEQYF.

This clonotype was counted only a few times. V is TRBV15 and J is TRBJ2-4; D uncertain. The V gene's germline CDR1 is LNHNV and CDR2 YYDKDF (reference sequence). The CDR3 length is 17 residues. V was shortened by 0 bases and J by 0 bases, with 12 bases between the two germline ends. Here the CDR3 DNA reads TGTGCCACCAGCAGAGATAGAGGCAGCCTAGCCAAAAACATTCAGTACTTC. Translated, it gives CATSRDRGSLAKNIQYF.